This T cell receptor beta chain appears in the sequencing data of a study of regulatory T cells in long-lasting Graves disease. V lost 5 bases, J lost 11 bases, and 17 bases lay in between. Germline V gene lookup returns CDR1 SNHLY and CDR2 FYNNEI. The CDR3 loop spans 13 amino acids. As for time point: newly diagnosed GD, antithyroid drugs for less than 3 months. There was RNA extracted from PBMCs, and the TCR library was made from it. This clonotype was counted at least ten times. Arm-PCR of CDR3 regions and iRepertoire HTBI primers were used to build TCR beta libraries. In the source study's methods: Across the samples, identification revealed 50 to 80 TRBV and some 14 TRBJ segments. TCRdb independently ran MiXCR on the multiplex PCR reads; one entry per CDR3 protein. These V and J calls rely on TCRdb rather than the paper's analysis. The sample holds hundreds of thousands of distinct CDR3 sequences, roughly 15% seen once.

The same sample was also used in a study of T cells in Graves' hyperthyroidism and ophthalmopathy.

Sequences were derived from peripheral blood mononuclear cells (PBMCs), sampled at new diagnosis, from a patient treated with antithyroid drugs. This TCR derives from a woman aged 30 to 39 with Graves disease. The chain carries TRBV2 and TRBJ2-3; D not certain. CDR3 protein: CASSPEARGEQYF. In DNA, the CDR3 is TGTGCCAGCAGTCCCGAAGCGCGAGGCGAGCAGTATTTT. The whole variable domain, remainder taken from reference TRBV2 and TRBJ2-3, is EPEVTQTPSHQVTQMGQEVILRCVPISNHLYFYWYRQILGQKVEFLVSFYNNEISEKSEIFDDQFSVERPDGSNFTLKIRSTKLEDSAMYFCASSPEARGEQYFGPGTRLTVL.